Listed here is a single TCR beta chain. The repertoire was sequenced with immunoSEQ multiplex PCR; TCRdb's copy has only in-frame clones and lacks some. The sample consists of fewer than 400,000 clones, about 85% of them appearing once. The sample belongs to a study of blood T cell repertoires in COVID-19. Germline V CDR1 and CDR2: MGHRA, YSYEKL. The CDR3 sequence is 16 residues long. The J segment lost 8 bases and the V segment lost 1 base, leaving 7 bases of the junction unmatched. The source material was PBMCs or T cells enriched from blood (not recorded which). The sequence came from a woman aged 25 to 39 who had been exposed to COVID-19. The chain carries TRBV4-1 and TRBJ1-6, with 8 bases lining up with TRBD1. The CDR3 sequence: CASSQGAGGLYSPLHF. The CDR3 DNA is TGCGCCAGCAGCCAAGGGGCAGGGGGCCTTTATTCACCCCTCCACTTT.